This TCR beta chain was recorded in a study of glioma-infiltrating T cells. Points from the study as a whole: Tissue and blood shared very few CDR3 sequences.

CDR3 length: 16 amino acids. The iRepertoire nested amplicon-rescue multiplex PCR amplified TCR alpha and beta CDR3s from RNA. Each CDR3 protein gets one entry after TCRdb re-called the multiplex PCR reads with MiXCR. In the table there are more than 95,000 distinct CDR3 sequences, about 30% of which are singletons. With regard to this clonotype: Its antigen is unidentified. One end of the junction varies from germline; a read error may be responsible.

The chain has TRBV12-3 or TRBV12-4 and TRBJ2-3; perhaps D is TRBD1 or TRBD2 (5 bases each). The sequencing sample was made of glioma tissue, nonneoplastic brain tissue, or PBMCs (not recorded which). This clonotype originated in a human donor with low-grade glioma or glioblastoma, undergoing nonglioma brain surgery, or in good health (not recorded which). This CDR3 reads CASSANQGSSTDTKYF. DNA for the CDR3: TGTGCCAGCAGTGCGAATCAGGGCTCTAGCACAGATACGAAGTATTTT.